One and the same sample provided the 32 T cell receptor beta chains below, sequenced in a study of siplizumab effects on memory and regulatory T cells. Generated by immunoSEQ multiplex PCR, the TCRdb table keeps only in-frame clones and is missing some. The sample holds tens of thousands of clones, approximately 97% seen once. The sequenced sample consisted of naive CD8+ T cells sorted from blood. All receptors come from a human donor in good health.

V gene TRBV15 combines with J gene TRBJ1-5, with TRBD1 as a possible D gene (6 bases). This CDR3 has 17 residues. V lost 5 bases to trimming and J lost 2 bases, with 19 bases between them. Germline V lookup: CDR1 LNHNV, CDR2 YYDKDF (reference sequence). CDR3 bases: TGTGCCACCAGCCGACTCGGGGGCGCAGCGGGCAATCAGCCCCAGCATTTT. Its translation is CATSRLGGAAGNQPQHF.

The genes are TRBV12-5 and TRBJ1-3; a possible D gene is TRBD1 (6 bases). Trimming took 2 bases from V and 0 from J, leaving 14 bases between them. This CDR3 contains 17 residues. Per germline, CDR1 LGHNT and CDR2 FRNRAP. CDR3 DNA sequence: TGTGCTAGTGGTTTGATCCACAGGGACCTCTCTGGAAACACCATATATTTT. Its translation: CASGLIHRDLSGNTIYF. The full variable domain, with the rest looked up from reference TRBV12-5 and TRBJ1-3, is DARVTQTPRHKVTEMGQEVTMRCQPILGHNTVFWYRQTMMQGLELLAYFRNRAPLDDSGMPKDRFSAEMPDATLATLKIQPSEPRDSAVYFCASGLIHRDLSGNTIYFGEGSWLTVV.

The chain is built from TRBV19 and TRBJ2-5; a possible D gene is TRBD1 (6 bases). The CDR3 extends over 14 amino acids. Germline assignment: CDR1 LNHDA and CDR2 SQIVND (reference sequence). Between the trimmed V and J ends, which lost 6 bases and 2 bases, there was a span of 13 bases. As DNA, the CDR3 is TGTGCCAGTAGGAGGGTCGGACAGCAAGAGACCCAGTACTTC. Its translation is CASRRVGQQETQYF.

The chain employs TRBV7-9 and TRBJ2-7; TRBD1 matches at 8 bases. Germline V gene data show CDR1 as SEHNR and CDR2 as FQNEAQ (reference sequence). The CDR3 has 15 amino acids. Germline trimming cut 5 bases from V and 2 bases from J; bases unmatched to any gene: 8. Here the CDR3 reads CASSPRTGSTYEQYF. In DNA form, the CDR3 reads TGTGCCAGCAGCCCCCGGACAGGGTCGACCTACGAGCAGTACTTC.

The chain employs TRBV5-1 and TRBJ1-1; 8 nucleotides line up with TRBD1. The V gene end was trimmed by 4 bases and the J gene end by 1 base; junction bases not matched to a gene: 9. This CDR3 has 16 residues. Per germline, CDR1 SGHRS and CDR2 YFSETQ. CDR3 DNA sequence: TGCGCCAGCAGCGAATACTGGACAGGGCCGAACACTGAAGCTTTCTTT. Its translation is CASSEYWTGPNTEAFF.

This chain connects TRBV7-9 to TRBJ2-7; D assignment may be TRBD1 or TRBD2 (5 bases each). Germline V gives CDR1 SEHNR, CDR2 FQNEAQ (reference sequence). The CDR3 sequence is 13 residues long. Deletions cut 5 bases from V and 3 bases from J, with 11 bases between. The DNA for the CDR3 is TGTGCCAGCAGCCCCGGGGACGTCTACGAGCAGTACTTC. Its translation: CASSPGDVYEQYF. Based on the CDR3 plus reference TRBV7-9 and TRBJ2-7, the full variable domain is DTGVSQNPRHKITKRGQNVTFRCDPISEHNRLYWYRQTLGQGPEFLTYFQNEAQLEKSRLLSDRFSAERPKGSFSTLEIQRTEQGDSAMYLCASSPGDVYEQYFGPGTRLTVT.

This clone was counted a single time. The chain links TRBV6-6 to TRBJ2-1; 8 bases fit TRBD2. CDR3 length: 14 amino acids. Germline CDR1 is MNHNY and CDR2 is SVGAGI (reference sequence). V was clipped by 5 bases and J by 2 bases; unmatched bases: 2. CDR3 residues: CASSVSGTYNEQFF. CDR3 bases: TGTGCCAGCAGTGTTAGCGGGACCTACAATGAGCAGTTCTTC.

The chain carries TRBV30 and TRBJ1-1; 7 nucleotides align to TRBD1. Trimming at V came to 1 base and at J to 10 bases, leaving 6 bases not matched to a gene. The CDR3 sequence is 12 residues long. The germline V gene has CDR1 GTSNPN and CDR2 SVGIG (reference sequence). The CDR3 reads CAWSDTGEAAFF. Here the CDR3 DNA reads TGTGCCTGGAGTGATACAGGGGAGGCAGCTTTCTTT.

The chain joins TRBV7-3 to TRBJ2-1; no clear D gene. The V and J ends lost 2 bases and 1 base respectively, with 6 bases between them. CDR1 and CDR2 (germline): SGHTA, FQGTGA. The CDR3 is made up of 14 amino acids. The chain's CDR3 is CASSLGASYNEQFF. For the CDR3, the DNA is TGTGCCAGCAGCTTAGGCGCATCCTACAATGAGCAGTTCTTC.

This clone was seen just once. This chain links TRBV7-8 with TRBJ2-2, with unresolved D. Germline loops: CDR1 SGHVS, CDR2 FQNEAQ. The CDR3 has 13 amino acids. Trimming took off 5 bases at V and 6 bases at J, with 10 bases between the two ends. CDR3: CASSIKGPGELFF. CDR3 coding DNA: TGTGCCAGCAGCATTAAGGGTCCCGGGGAGCTGTTTTTT.

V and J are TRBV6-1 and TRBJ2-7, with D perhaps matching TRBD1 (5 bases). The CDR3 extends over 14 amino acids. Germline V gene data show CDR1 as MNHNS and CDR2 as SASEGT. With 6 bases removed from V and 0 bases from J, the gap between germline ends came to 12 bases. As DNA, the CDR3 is TGTGCCAGCAGCGACAGCTCCATCTCCTACGAGCAGTACTTC. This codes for CASSDSSISYEQYF.

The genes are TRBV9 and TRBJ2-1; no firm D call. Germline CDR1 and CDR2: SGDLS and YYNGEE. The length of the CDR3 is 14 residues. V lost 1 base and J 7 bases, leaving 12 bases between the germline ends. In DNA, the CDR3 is TGTGCCAGCAGCGTAAGTGGTGCGTCGAATGAGCAGTTCTTC. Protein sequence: CASSVSGASNEQFF.

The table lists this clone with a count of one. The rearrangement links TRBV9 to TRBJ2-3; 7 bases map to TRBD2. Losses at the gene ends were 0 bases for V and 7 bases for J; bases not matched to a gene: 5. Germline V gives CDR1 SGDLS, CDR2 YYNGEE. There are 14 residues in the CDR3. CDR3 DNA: TGTGCCAGCAGCGTAGAATTAGCGGGTTATACGCAGTATTTT. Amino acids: CASSVELAGYTQYF. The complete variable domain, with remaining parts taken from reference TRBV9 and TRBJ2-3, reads DSGVTQTPKHLITATGQRVTLRCSPRSGDLSVYWYQQSLDQGLQFLIQYYNGEERAKGNILERFSAQQFPDLHSELNLSSLELGDSALYFCASSVELAGYTQYFGPGTRLTVL.

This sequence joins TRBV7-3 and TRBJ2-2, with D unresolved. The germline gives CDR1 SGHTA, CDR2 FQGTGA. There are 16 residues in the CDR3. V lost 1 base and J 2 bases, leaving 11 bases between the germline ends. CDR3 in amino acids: CASSLNVGPNTGELFF. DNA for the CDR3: TGTGCCAGCAGCTTAAACGTAGGACCTAACACCGGGGAGCTGTTTTTT.

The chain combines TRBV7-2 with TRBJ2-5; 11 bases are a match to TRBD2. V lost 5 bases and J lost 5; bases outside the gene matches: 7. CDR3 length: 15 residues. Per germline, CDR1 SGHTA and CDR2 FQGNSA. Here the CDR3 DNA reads TGTGCCAGCAGCAAACTAGCGGGAGTGGGGGAGACCCAGTACTTC. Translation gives CASSKLAGVGETQYF.

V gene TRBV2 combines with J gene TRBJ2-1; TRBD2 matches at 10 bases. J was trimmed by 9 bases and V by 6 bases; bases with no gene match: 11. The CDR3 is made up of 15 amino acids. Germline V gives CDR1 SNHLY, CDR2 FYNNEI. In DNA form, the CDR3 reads TGTGCCAGCAGCGGGGGAACTAGCGGGAAAAGTGAGCAGTTCTTC. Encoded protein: CASSGGTSGKSEQFF. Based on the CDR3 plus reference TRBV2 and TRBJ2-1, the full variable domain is EPEVTQTPSHQVTQMGQEVILRCVPISNHLYFYWYRQILGQKVEFLVSFYNNEISEKSEIFDDQFSVERPDGSNFTLKIRSTKLEDSAMYFCASSGGTSGKSEQFFGPGTRLTVL.

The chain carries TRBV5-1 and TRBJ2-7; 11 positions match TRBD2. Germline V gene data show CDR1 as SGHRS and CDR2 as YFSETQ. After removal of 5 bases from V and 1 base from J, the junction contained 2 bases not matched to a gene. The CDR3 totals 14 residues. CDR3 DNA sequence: TGCGCCAGCAGGACTAGCGGGGCGTCCTACGAGCAGTACTTC. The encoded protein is CASRTSGASYEQYF.

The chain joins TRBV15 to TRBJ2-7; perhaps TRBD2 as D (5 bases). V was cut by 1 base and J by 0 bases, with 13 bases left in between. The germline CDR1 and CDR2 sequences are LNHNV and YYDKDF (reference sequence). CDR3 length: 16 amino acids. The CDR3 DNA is TGTGCCACCAGCAGAGCCTCCCGGGGATTCTCCTACGAGCAGTACTTC. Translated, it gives CATSRASRGFSYEQYF.

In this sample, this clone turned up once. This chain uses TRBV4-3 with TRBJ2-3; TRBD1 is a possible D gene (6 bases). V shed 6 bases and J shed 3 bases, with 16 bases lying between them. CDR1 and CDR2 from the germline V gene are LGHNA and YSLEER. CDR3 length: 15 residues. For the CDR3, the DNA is TGCGCCAGCAGTCTGGACAGAGATAGTACAGATACGCAGTATTTT. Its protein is CASSLDRDSTDTQYF.

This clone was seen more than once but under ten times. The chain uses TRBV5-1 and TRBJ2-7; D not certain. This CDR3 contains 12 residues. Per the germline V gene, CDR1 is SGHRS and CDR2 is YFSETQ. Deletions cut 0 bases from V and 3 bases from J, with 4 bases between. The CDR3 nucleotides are TGCGCCAGCAGCTTGGACGGCTACGAGCAGTACTTC. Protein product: CASSLDGYEQYF.

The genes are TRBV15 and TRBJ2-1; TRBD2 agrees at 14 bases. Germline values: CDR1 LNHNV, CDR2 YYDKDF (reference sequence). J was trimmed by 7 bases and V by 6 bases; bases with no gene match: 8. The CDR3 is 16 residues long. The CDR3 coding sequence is TGTGCCACCAGGGGACTAGCGGGAGTTTCCCGGAATGAGCAGTTCTTC. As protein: CATRGLAGVSRNEQFF.

The CDR3 sequence is CASLTGQGAPNVLTF. CDR3 bases: TGTGCCAGCCTTACGGGACAGGGGGCGCCTAACGTCCTGACTTTC. The chain carries TRBV7-9 and TRBJ2-6, with 12 bases that match TRBD1. The germline V gene encodes CDR1 SEHNR and CDR2 FQNEAQ (reference sequence). The CDR3 covers 15 residues. V gave up 8 bases and J gave up 10 bases; unmatched junction bases: 9. The entire variable domain, with the rest obtained from reference TRBV7-9 and TRBJ2-6, is as follows: DTGVSQNPRHKITKRGQNVTFRCDPISEHNRLYWYRQTLGQGPEFLTYFQNEAQLEKSRLLSDRFSAERPKGSFSTLEIQRTEQGDSAMYLCASLTGQGAPNVLTFGAGSRLTVL.

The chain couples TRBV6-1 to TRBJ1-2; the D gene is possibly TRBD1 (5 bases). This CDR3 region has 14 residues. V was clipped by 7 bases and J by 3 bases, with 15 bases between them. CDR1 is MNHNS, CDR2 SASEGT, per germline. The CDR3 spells CASIGVRGHYGYTF. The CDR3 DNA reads TGTGCCAGCATCGGAGTTAGGGGCCACTATGGCTACACCTTC.

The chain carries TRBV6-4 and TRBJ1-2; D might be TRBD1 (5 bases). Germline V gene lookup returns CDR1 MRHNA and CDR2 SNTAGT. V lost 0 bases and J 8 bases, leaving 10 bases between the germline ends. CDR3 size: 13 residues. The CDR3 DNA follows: TGTGCCAGCAGTGACTCAGGGACCGCGGGCTACACCTTC. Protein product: CASSDSGTAGYTF.

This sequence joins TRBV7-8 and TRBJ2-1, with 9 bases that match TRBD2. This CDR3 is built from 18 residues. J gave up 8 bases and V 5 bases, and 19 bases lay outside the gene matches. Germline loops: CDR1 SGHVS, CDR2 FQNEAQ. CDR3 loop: CASSHKGGVAGGVYEQFF. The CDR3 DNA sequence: TGTGCCAGCAGCCACAAGGGGGGAGTCGCGGGAGGGGTATATGAGCAGTTCTTC.

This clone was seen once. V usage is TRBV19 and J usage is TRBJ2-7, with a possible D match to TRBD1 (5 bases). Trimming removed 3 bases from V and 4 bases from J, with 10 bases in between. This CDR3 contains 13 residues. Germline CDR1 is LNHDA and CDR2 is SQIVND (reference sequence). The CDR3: CASSINRRYEQYF. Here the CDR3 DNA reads TGTGCCAGTAGTATTAACAGGCGGTACGAGCAGTACTTC.

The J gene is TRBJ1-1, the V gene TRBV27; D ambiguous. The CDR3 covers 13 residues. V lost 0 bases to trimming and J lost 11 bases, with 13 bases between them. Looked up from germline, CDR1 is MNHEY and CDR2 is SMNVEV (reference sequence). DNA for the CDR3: TGTGCCAGCAGTTTATCCGGCAGCCCGGGCGCTTTCTTT. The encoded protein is CASSLSGSPGAFF.

The CDR3 reads CASSFGRGDYGYTF. CDR3 nucleotides: TGTGCCAGCAGCTTCGGGCGGGGGGACTATGGCTACACCTTC. The V call is TRBV7-9, the J call TRBJ1-2; TRBD1 is a possible D gene (5 bases). The germline gives CDR1 SEHNR, CDR2 FQNEAQ (reference sequence). This CDR3 is built from 14 residues. V lost 3 bases to trimming and J lost 3 bases, with 11 bases between them.

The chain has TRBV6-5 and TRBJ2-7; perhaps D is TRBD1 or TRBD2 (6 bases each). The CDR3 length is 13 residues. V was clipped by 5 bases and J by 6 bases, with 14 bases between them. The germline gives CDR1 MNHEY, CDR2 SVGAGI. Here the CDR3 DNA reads TGTGCCAGCAGTCCCGGAGGGGGATCCGAGCAGTACTTC. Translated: CASSPGGGSEQYF.

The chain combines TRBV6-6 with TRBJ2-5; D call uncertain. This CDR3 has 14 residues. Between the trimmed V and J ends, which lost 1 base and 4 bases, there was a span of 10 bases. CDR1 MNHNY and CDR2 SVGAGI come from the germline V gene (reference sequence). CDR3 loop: CASSYYRTGETQYF. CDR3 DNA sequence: TGTGCCAGCAGTTACTACCGGACGGGAGAGACCCAGTACTTC.

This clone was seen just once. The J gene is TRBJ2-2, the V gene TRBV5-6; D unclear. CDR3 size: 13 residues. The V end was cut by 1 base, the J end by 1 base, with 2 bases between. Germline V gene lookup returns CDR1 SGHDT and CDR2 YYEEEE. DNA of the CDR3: TGTGCCAGCAGCTTGTTGAACACCGGGGAGCTGTTTTTT. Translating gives CASSLLNTGELFF.

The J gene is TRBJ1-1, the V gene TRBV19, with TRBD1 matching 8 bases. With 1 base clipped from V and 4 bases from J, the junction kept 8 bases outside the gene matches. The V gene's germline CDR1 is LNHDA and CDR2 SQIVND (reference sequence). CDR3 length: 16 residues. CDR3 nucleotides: TGTGCCAGTAGTATAGTAGGACAGGGACGAGGCACTGAAGCTTTCTTT. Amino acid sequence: CASSIVGQGRGTEAFF.